These 26 T cell receptor beta chains share one sample of origin, sequenced in a study of T-cell memory formation after mild COVID-19. A single record per CDR3 protein comes from TCRdb applying MiXCR to the 5' RACE reads. The table shows around 310,000 distinct CDR3 sequences, with 14% occurring only once. The sample comprised PBMCs or a T cell subset sorted from them (not recorded which). All receptors derive from a man between 18 and 35 years old who had mild COVID-19 (a few samples of this study predate the infection). Cell type and time point are not known.

This clonotype has a count of ten or more. This rearrangement joins TRBV10-3 to TRBJ2-3; the match to TRBD2 covers 14 bases. Germline CDR1 is ENHRY and CDR2 is SYGVKD. This CDR3 region has 16 residues. Trimming at V came to 6 bases and at J to 5 bases, leaving 7 bases not matched to a gene. The CDR3 nucleotides read TGTGCCATCAGCGCCGGGACTAGCGGGGGTGAAGATACGCAGTATTTT. This translates into CAISAGTSGGEDTQYF.

This clonotype appeared a few times. In DNA, the CDR3 is TGTGCCAGCCAGAAGGAGGCTGGAAACACCATATATTTT. It yields the protein CASQKEAGNTIYF. V gene TRBV7-3 combines with J gene TRBJ1-3; no definite D call. This CDR3 comprises 13 residues. Germline V gene lookup returns CDR1 SGHTA and CDR2 FQGTGA. Between the trimmed V and J ends, which lost 8 bases and 2 bases, there was a span of 10 bases.

V and J are TRBV9 and TRBJ1-5; no firm D call. Germline-derived CDR1 and CDR2 are SGDLS and YYNGEE. V lost 0 bases, J lost 9 bases, and 10 bases lay in between. The CDR3 extends over 13 amino acids. The CDR3 reads CASSVEGEGPQHF. CDR3 bases: TGTGCCAGCAGCGTAGAGGGTGAGGGGCCCCAGCATTTT.

At least ten counts were recorded for this clonotype. This rearrangement joins TRBV5-1 to TRBJ2-2, with D possibly matching TRBD2 (5 bases). CDR1 is SGHRS, CDR2 YFSETQ, per germline. The CDR3 consists of 15 residues. The V and J ends lost 4 bases and 2 bases respectively, with 12 bases between them. CDR3 region: CASSPDGVNTGELFF. The CDR3 nucleotides read TGCGCCAGCAGCCCGGACGGGGTTAACACCGGGGAGCTGTTTTTT.

The V and J genes are TRBV7-9 and TRBJ2-3; 16 bases fit TRBD2. V was pared by 4 bases and J by 2 bases, with 15 bases of the junction left unmatched. This CDR3 has 21 residues. CDR1 is SEHNR, CDR2 FQNEAQ, per germline (reference sequence). CDR3: CASSSVDGTSGGAFVTDTQYF. DNA of the CDR3: TGTGCCAGCAGCTCCGTAGACGGGACTAGCGGGGGGGCATTTGTCACAGATACGCAGTATTTT.

This clonotype has more than one count but fewer than ten. V usage is TRBV9 and J usage is TRBJ2-5; 7 bases align to TRBD2. CDR3 length: 17 residues. In germline, CDR1 is SGDLS, CDR2 YYNGEE. The J segment lost 1 base and the V segment lost 4 bases, leaving 13 bases of the junction unmatched. DNA of the CDR3: TGTGCCAGCAGCCCAAGGTGGGGACTACACTCCCAAGAGACCCAGTACTTC. It is translated as CASSPRWGLHSQETQYF.

A few counts support this clonotype. The genes are TRBV5-1 and TRBJ1-3; D is possibly TRBD1 (5 bases). The CDR3 covers 16 residues. Germline V gene lookup returns CDR1 SGHRS and CDR2 YFSETQ. Trimming cost V 1 base and J 4 bases, with 15 bases left between them. The CDR3: CASSLWPSGTGNTIYF. Here the CDR3 DNA reads TGCGCCAGCAGCTTGTGGCCGTCGGGGACCGGAAACACCATATATTTT.

The rearrangement links TRBV12-3 or TRBV12-4 to TRBJ2-6; the D gene is possibly TRBD1 (5 bases). Trimming took off 3 bases at V and 11 bases at J, with 11 bases between the two ends. CDR3 length: 13 amino acids. The CDR3 DNA follows: TGTGCCAGCAGTTTCGAGACAGTCGACGTCCTGACTTTC. Translated: CASSFETVDVLTF.

This chain connects TRBV20-1 to TRBJ2-3, with a tentative D call TRBD2 (6 bases). There are 16 residues in the CDR3. Looked up from germline, CDR1 is DFQATT and CDR2 is SNEGSKA (reference sequence). V was shortened by 0 bases and J by 1 base, with 14 bases between the two germline ends. The CDR3 DNA reads TGCAGTGCTAGAGATCCGGGAGTACATCGCACAGATACGCAGTATTTT. Translation gives CSARDPGVHRTDTQYF.

The V and J genes are TRBV6-5 and TRBJ1-1; D might be TRBD1 (5 bases). This CDR3 region has 13 residues. Trimming removed 6 bases from V and 10 bases from J, with 18 bases in between. CDR1 and CDR2 from the germline V gene are MNHEY and SVGAGI. The CDR3 loop reads CASRPGGNGRAFF. CDR3 DNA: TGTGCCAGCAGGCCCGGGGGGAATGGAAGAGCTTTCTTT.

This clonotype was counted only a few times. The chain uses TRBV9 and TRBJ2-5; D is tentatively TRBD1 or TRBD2 (5 bases each). Between the trimmed V and J ends, which lost 3 bases and 4 bases, there was a span of 13 bases. Germline V lookup: CDR1 SGDLS, CDR2 YYNGEE. The CDR3 loop spans 14 amino acids. This chain's CDR3 is CASSAARGLETQYF. The DNA of the CDR3 is TGTGCCAGCAGCGCCGCGAGGGGATTAGAGACCCAGTACTTC.

The J gene is TRBJ1-5, the V gene TRBV2; no reliable D call. V was trimmed by 5 bases and J by 2 bases, leaving 16 bases between them. Germline V CDR1 and CDR2: SNHLY, FYNNEI. The CDR3 runs 16 residues. As DNA, the CDR3 is TGTGCCAGCAGTTTTAGTTCAAACCGCGGCAATCAGCCCCAGCATTTT. As protein: CASSFSSNRGNQPQHF.

This clonotype was detected ten times or more. V and J are TRBV6-2 or TRBV6-3 and TRBJ2-1, with D perhaps TRBD1 or TRBD2 (6 bases each). Trimming stripped 6 bases from V and 7 bases from J, with 13 bases between. Germline-derived CDR1 and CDR2 are MNHEY and SVGEGT. This CDR3 has 13 amino acids. CDR3 bases: TGTGCCAGCAGCCAGGGGAGGTTAAATGAGCAGTTCTTC. This translates into CASSQGRLNEQFF.

The rearrangement uses TRBV5-6 and TRBJ1-6; possible D gene TRBD1, 6 bases. Germline V gene data show CDR1 as SGHDT and CDR2 as YYEEEE. This CDR3 contains 15 residues. The germline V and J ends were trimmed by 7 bases and 8 bases, with 19 bases remaining between them. CDR3: CASLRSGRGDSPLHF. CDR3 DNA: TGTGCCAGCCTCCGATCGGGCAGGGGTGATTCACCCCTCCACTTT.

This clonotype occurred a few times. The rearrangement joins TRBV7-2 to TRBJ2-2; the match to TRBD2 covers 7 bases. The germline V gene encodes CDR1 SGHTA and CDR2 FQGNSA. V dropped 1 base and J dropped 5; count of bases not matched to a gene: 10. The CDR3 consists of 17 residues. The CDR3 DNA reads TGTGCCAGCAGCTTAGGGGGAGCGGGGAGGTTGACCGGGGAGCTGTTTTTT. Its protein is CASSLGGAGRLTGELFF.

The V gene is TRBV20-1, the J gene TRBJ2-1; D is tentatively TRBD1 or TRBD2 (6 bases each). Germline CDR1 DFQATT, CDR2 SNEGSKA (reference sequence). This CDR3 region has 16 residues. Trimming cost V 6 bases and J 4 bases, with 22 bases left between them. The CDR3 region is CSALGRRGGGYNEQFF. CDR3 nucleotides: TGCAGTGCGCTTGGGCGGAGAGGAGGGGGGTACAATGAGCAGTTCTTC.

A few counts support this clonotype. The CDR3 region has the DNA TGCAGCGCTACACAGGGACAGGGAGAGCCTAACTATGGCTACACCTTC. This codes for CSATQGQGEPNYGYTF. V is TRBV29-1 and J is TRBJ1-2, with TRBD1 identical over 9 bases. Germline V gene sequence: CDR1 SQVTM, CDR2 ANQGSEA. This CDR3 is 16 amino acids long. V gave up 7 bases and J gave up 0 bases; unmatched junction bases: 12.

This clonotype was recorded a few times. The rearrangement joins TRBV4-1 to TRBJ2-7; 7 bases agree with TRBD1. Per germline, CDR1 MGHRA and CDR2 YSYEKL. V shed 0 bases, J shed 3 bases, and the junction held 2 bases outside the gene matches. This CDR3 has 14 amino acids. CDR3 sequence: CASSQDRDSYEQYV. The CDR3 DNA reads TGCGCCAGCAGCCAAGATAGGGACAGCTACGAGCAGTACGTC.

The chain combines TRBV7-2 with TRBJ1-6; 10 bases agree with TRBD1. V gave up 5 bases and J gave up 8 bases; unmatched junction bases: 6. Germline V lookup: CDR1 SGHTA, CDR2 FQGNSA. This CDR3 has 15 amino acids. CDR3 sequence reads: CASSQRTGGDSPLHF. The CDR3 nucleotides are TGTGCCAGCAGCCAAAGGACAGGGGGAGATTCACCCCTCCACTTT.

J is TRBJ1-2 and V is TRBV20-1; tentative D call: TRBD1 (6 bases). Between the trimmed V and J ends, which lost 4 bases and 7 bases, there was a span of 16 bases. The V gene's germline CDR1 is DFQATT and CDR2 SNEGSKA (reference sequence). The CDR3 is 13 amino acids. CDR3: CSATGRDIRGYTF. Here the CDR3 DNA reads TGCAGTGCTACGGGCCGGGACATTCGTGGCTACACCTTC.

The V call is TRBV7-2, the J call TRBJ1-1; no definite D call. CDR3 length: 13 residues. Trimming shortened V by 5 bases and J by 3 bases, and 10 bases separated the two germline ends. Looked up from germline, CDR1 is SGHTA and CDR2 is FQGNSA. The CDR3 nucleotides read TGTGCCAGCAGCATTAGTGTTGACACTGAAGCTTTCTTT. Its protein product is CASSISVDTEAFF.

This chain links TRBV6-6 with TRBJ2-1; the D gene is possibly TRBD1 (6 bases). V shed 6 bases and J shed 0 bases, with 12 bases lying between them. The length of the CDR3 is 15 residues. Germline CDR1 reads MNHNY; CDR2 reads SVGAGI (reference sequence). Here the CDR3 reads CASSLRQDSYNEQFF. The DNA of the CDR3 is TGTGCCAGCAGCCTACGACAGGACTCCTACAATGAGCAGTTCTTC.

The chain employs TRBV5-1 and TRBJ2-7, with D maybe TRBD1 (5 bases). Trimming pared 4 bases from V and 4 bases from J, leaving 9 bases between. Per the germline V gene, CDR1 is SGHRS and CDR2 is YFSETQ. The CDR3 has 12 residues. CDR3 protein: CASSTQGYEQYF. CDR3 nucleotide sequence: TGCGCCAGCAGCACTCAGGGATACGAGCAGTACTTC.

The chain links TRBV27 to TRBJ2-3; D unclear. This CDR3 spans 15 amino acids. V gave up 3 bases and J gave up 6 bases, with 16 bases separating them. The germline V gene has CDR1 MNHEY and CDR2 SMNVEV (reference sequence). The DNA of the CDR3 is TGTGCCAGCAGTTTGTGGGGTCCTGACCGGGATACGCAGTATTTT. Protein: CASSLWGPDRDTQYF.

In its sample, this clonotype was seen many times. One junction end does not reproduce the germline sequence, and a read error may be involved. The chain couples TRBV7-7 to TRBJ2-6; D is perhaps TRBD1 or TRBD2 (5 bases each). CDR3 length: 19 amino acids. Germline CDR1 reads SSHAT; CDR2 reads FNYEAQ (reference sequence). CDR3 loop: CASSPDRRGTSSGANVLTF. In DNA, the CDR3 is TGTGCTAGCAGCCCAGACCGAAGGGGCACTAGCTCTGGGGCCAACGTCCTGACTTTC.

This clonotype was counted many times. The chain employs TRBV12-3 or TRBV12-4 and TRBJ1-2; the D gene is possibly TRBD1 (5 bases). This CDR3 contains 15 residues. The ends were cut back, 10 bases at V and 7 bases at J, with 25 bases in the middle. CDR3 DNA: TGTGCCACCATACCCCCCCACGGACCAGGGTTTGGCTACACCTTC. Translation: CATIPPHGPGFGYTF.